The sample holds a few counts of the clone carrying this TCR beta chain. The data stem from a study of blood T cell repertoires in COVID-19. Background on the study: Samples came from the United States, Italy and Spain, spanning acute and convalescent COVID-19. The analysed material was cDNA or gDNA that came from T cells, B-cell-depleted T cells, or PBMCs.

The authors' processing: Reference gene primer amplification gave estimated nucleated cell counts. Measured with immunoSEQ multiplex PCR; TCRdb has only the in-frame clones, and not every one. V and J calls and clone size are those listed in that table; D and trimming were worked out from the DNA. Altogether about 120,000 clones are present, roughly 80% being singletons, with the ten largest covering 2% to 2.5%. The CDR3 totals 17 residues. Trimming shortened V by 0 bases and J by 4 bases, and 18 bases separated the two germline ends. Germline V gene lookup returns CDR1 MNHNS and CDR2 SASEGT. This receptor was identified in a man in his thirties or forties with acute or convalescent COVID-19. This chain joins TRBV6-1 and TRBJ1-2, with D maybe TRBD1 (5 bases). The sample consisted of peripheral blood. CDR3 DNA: TGTGCCAGCAGTGAAGCGCGTTTGACAACGGGGGTCTATGGCTACACCTTC. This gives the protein CASSEARLTTGVYGYTF.